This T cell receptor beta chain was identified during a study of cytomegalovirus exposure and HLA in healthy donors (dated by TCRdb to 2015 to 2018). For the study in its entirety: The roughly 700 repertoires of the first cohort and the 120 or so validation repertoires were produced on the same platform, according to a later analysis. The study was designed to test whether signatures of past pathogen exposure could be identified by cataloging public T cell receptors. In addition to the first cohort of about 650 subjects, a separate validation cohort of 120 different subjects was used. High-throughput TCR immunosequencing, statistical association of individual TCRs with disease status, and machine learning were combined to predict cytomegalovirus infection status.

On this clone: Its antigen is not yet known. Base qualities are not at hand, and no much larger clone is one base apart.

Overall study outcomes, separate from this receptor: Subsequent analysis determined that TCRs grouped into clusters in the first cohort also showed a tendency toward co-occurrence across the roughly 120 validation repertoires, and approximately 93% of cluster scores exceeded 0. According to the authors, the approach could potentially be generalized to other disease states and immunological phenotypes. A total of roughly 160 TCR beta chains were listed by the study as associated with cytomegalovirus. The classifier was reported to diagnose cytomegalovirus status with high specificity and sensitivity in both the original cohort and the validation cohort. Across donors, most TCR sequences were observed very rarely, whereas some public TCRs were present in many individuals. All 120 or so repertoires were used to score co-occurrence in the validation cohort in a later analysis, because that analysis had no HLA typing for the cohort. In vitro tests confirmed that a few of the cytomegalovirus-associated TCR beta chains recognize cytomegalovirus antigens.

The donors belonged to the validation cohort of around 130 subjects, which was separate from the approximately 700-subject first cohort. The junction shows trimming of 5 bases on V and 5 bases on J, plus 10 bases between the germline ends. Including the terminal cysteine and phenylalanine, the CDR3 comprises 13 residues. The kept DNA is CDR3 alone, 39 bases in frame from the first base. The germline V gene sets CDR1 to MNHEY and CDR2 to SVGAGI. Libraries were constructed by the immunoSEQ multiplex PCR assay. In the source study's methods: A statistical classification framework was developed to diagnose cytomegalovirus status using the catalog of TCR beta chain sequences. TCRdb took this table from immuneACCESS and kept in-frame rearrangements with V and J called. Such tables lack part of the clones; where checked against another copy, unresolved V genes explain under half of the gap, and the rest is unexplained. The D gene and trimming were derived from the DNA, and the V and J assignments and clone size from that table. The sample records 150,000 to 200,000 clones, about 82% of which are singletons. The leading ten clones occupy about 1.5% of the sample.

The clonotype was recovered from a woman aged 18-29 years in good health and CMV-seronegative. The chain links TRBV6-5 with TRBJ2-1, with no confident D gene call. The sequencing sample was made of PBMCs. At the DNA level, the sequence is TGTGCCAGCAGTCCATACCGCGACAATGAGCAGTTCTTC. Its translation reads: CASSPYRDNEQFF.